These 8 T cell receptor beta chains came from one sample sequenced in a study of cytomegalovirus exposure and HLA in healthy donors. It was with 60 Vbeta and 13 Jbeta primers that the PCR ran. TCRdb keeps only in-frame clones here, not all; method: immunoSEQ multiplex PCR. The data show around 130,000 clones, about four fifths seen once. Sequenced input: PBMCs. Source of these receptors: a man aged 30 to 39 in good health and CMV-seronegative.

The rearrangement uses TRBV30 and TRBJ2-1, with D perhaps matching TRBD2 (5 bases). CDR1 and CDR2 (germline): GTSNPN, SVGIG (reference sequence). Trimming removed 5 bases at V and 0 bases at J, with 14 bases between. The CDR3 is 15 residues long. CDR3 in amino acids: CAWDVLRDSYNEQFF. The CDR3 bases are TGTGCCTGGGACGTTCTGAGGGACTCCTACAATGAGCAGTTCTTC.

The CDR3 spells CASASGTGWVQPQHF. The CDR3 coding sequence is TGTGCCAGTGCCTCTGGGACAGGGTGGGTTCAGCCCCAGCATTTT. The V gene is TRBV19, the J gene TRBJ1-5, with 9 positions matching TRBD1. The CDR3 is made up of 15 amino acids. The germline gives CDR1 LNHDA, CDR2 SQIVND (reference sequence). V gave up 8 bases and J gave up 6 bases; unmatched junction bases: 11. The full variable domain, rest sourced from reference TRBV19 and TRBJ1-5, is DGGITQSPKYLFRKEGQNVTLSCEQNLNHDAMYWYRQDPGQGLRLIYYSQIVNDFQKGDIAEGYSVSREKKESFPLTVTSAQKNPTAFYLCASASGTGWVQPQHFGDGTRLSIL.

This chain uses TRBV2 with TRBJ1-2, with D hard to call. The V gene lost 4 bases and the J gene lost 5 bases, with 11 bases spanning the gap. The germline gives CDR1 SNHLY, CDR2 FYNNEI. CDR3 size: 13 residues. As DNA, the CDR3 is TGTGCCAGCAGTGTCGGCAGACTATATGGCTACACCTTC. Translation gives CASSVGRLYGYTF.

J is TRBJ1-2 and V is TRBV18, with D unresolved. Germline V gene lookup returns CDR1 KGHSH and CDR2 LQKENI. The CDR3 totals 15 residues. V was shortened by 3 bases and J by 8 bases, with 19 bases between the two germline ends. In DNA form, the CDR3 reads TGTGCCAGCTCACCTCGGGCGTCGGGAGATGAAGGCTACACCTTC. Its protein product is CASSPRASGDEGYTF.

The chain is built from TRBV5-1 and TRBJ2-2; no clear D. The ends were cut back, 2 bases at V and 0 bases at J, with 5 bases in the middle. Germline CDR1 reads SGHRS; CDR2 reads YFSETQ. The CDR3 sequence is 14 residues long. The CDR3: CASSLFTNTGELFF. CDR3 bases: TGCGCCAGCAGCTTATTTACGAACACCGGGGAGCTGTTTTTT.

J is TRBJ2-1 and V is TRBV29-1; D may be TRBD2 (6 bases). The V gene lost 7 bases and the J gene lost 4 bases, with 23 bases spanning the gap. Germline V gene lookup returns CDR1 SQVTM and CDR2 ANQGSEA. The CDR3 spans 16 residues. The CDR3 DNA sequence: TGCAGCGCCCTGGGCGGGGCCCGGCGAGATTACAATGAGCAGTTCTTC. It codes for CSALGGARRDYNEQFF.

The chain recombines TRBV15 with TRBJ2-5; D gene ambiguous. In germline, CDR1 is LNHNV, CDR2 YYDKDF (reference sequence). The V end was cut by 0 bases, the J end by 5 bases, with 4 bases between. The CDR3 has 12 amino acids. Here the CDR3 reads CATSRDSETQYF. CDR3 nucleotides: TGTGCCACCAGCAGAGATTCGGAGACCCAGTACTTC. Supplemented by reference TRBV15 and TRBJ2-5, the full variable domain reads DAMVIQNPRYQVTQFGKPVTLSCSQTLNHNVMYWYQQKSSQAPKLLFHYYDKDFNNEADTPDNFQSRRPNTSFCFLDIRSPGLGDTAMYLCATSRDSETQYFGPGTRLLVL.

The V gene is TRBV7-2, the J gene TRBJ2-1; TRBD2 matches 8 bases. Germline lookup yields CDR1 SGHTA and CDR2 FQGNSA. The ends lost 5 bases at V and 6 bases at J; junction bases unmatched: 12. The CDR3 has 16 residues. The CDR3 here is CASSLLSGTRVNEQFF. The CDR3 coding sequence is TGTGCCAGCAGCCTACTATCCGGGACTAGAGTCAATGAGCAGTTCTTC. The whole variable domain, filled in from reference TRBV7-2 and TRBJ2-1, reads GAGVSQSPSNKVTEKGKDVELRCDPISGHTALYWYRQSLGQGLEFLIYFQGNSAPDKSGLPSDRFSAERTGGSVSTLTIQRTQQEDSAVYLCASSLLSGTRVNEQFFGPGTRLTVL.